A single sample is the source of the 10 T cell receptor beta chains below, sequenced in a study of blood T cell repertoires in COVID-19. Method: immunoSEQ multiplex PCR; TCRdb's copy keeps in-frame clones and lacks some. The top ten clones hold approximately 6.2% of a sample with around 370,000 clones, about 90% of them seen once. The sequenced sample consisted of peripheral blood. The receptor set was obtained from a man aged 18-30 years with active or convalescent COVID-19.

Here the CDR3 reads CASSETGPTDTQYF. The CDR3 nucleotides read TGTGCCAGTAGTGAGACAGGACCCACAGATACGCAGTATTTT. This chain connects TRBV19 to TRBJ2-3; weak D call: TRBD1 (6 bases). Germline V gene lookup returns CDR1 LNHDA and CDR2 SQIVND (reference sequence). The CDR3 runs to 14 residues. With 5 bases removed from V and 2 bases from J, the gap between germline ends came to 11 bases. The complete variable domain, with remaining parts taken from reference TRBV19 and TRBJ2-3, reads DGGITQSPKYLFRKEGQNVTLSCEQNLNHDAMYWYRQDPGQGLRLIYYSQIVNDFQKGDIAEGYSVSREKKESFPLTVTSAQKNPTAFYLCASSETGPTDTQYFGPGTRLTVL.

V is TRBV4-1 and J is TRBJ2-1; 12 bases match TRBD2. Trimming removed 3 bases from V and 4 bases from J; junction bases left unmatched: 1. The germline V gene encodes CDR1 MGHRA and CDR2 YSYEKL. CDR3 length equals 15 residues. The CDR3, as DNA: TGCGCCAGCAGCCAGGGACTAGCGGGTTACAATGAGCAGTTCTTC. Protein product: CASSQGLAGYNEQFF.

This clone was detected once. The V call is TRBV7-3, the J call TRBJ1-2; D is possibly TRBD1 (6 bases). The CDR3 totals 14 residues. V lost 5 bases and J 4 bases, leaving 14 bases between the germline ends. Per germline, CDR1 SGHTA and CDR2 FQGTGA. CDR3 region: CASSPRQAGYGYTF. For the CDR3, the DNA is TGTGCCAGCAGCCCAAGACAGGCCGGCTATGGCTACACCTTC.

The DNA for the CDR3 is TGTGCCACGCAGGGGGACGGAAACACCATATATTTT. Protein: CATQGDGNTIYF. The chain combines TRBV28 with TRBJ1-3; 7 nucleotides agree with TRBD1. In germline, CDR1 is MDHEN, CDR2 SYDVKM. Germline trimming cut 10 bases from V and 4 bases from J; bases unmatched to any gene: 4. This CDR3 contains 12 residues. The whole variable domain, filled in from reference TRBV28 and TRBJ1-3, reads DVKVTQSSRYLVKRTGEKVFLECVQDMDHENMFWYRQDPGLGLRLIYFSYDVKMKEKGDIPEGYSVSREKKERFSLILESASTNQTSMYLCATQGDGNTIYFGEGSWLTVV.

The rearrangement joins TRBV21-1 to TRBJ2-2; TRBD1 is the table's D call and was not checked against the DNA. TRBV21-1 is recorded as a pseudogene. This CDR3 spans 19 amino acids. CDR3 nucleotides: TGTGCCAGCAGCAAAGTTGGCTGGACAGGGGGCTTTAACACCGGGGAGCTGTTTTTT. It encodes CASSKVGWTGGFNTGELFF.

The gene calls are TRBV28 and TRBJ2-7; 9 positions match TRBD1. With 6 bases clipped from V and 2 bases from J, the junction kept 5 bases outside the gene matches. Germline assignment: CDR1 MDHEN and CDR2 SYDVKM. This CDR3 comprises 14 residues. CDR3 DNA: TGTGCCAGCAGACGGACAGGGGACGCCTACGAGCAGTACTTC. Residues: CASRRTGDAYEQYF.

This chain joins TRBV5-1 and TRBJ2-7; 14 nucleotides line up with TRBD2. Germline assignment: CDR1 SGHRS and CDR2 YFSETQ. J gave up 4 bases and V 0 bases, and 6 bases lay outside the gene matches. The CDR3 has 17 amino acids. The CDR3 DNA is TGCGCCAGCAGCTTGGGACTAGCGGGAGGGCCTGGTTACGAGCAGTACTTC. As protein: CASSLGLAGGPGYEQYF.

This CDR3 reads CASSEAYSTDTQYF. For the CDR3, the DNA is TGCGCCAGCAGTGAGGCGTATAGCACAGATACGCAGTATTTT. V is TRBV10-2 and J is TRBJ2-3; D ambiguous. The CDR3 totals 14 residues. The V gene lost 2 bases and the J gene lost 0 bases, with 6 bases spanning the gap. Germline V CDR1 and CDR2: WSHSY, SAAADI.

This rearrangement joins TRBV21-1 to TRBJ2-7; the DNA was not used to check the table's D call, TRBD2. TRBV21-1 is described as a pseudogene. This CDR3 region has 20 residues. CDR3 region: CASSKVSRGLRGGSSYEQYF. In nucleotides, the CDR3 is TGTGCCAGCAGCAAAGTTTCCCGGGGGTTGCGGGGGGGTTCCTCCTACGAGCAGTACTTC.

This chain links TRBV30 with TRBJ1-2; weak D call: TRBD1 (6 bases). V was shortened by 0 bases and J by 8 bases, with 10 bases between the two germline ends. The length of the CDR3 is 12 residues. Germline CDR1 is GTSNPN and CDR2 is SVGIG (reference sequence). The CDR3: CAWSVGTQGYTF. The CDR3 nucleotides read TGTGCCTGGAGTGTGGGGACACAGGGCTACACCTTC. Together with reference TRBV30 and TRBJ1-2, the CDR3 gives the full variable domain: SQTIHQWPATLVQPVGSPLSLECTVEGTSNPNLYWYRQAAGRGLQLLFYSVGIGQISSEVPQNLSASRPQDRQFILSSKKLLLSDSGFYLCAWSVGTQGYTFGSGTRLTVV.